The 15 T cell receptor beta chains presented below share a single source sample, sequenced in a study of immune evolution from preneoplasia to lung adenocarcinoma. This table comes from immunoSEQ multiplex PCR, and its TCRdb copy is limited to in-frame clones, with some not included. The data hold over 2,000 clones, with around 72% observed a single time. The material sequenced was FFPE minimally invasive lung adenocarcinoma tissue. Receptors originate from a person aged 55 to 79 with lung adenocarcinoma.

The J gene is TRBJ1-1, the V gene TRBV11-3; D is unclear. CDR3 length equals 14 residues. Germline V gene data show CDR1 as SGHNT and CDR2 as YENEEA. V was clipped by 3 bases and J by 0 bases, with 8 bases between them. DNA of the CDR3: TGTGCCAGCAGCTTGATCCATATGAACACTGAAGCTTTCTTT. Translating it yields CASSLIHMNTEAFF.

CDR3 sequence: CASGNEKLFF. In nucleotides, the CDR3 is TGTGCCAGCGGAAATGAAAAACTGTTTTTT. The chain employs TRBV28 and TRBJ1-4; no reliable D call. This CDR3 region has 10 residues. V lost 8 bases to trimming and J lost 5 bases, with 3 bases between them. Per germline, CDR1 MDHEN and CDR2 SYDVKM.

The chain employs TRBV7-2 and TRBJ1-3, with D uncertain. Germline CDR1 SGHTA, CDR2 FQGNSA. With 1 base removed from V and 6 bases from J, the gap between germline ends came to 10 bases. The CDR3 has 14 residues. The DNA of the CDR3 is TGTGCCAGCAGCTTAGAGTGGCCAGCAAACACCATATATTTT. This gives the protein CASSLEWPANTIYF. The full variable domain, with the rest looked up from reference TRBV7-2 and TRBJ1-3, is GAGVSQSPSNKVTEKGKDVELRCDPISGHTALYWYRQSLGQGLEFLIYFQGNSAPDKSGLPSDRFSAERTGGSVSTLTIQRTQQEDSAVYLCASSLEWPANTIYFGEGSWLTVV.

This chain connects TRBV28 to TRBJ2-7; the D gene could be TRBD1 or TRBD2 (6 bases each). This CDR3 is 14 amino acids long. Per germline, CDR1 MDHEN and CDR2 SYDVKM. Trimming removed 5 bases from V and 4 bases from J, with 15 bases in between. CDR3 sequence reads: CASSPTGGRYEQYF. The CDR3 nucleotides are TGTGCCAGCAGTCCTACTGGGGGGCGGTACGAGCAGTACTTC.

The chain recombines TRBV18 with TRBJ2-7, with 10 bases matching TRBD2. This CDR3 comprises 15 residues. V was clipped by 3 bases and J by 6 bases; unmatched bases: 8. The germline CDR1 and CDR2 sequences are KGHSH and LQKENI. The chain's CDR3 is CASSPKSGGAGEQYF. The CDR3 region has the DNA TGTGCCAGCTCACCGAAAAGCGGGGGGGCCGGCGAGCAGTACTTC. Based on the CDR3 plus reference TRBV18 and TRBJ2-7, the full variable domain is NAGVMQNPRHLVRRRGQEARLRCSPMKGHSHVYWYRQLPEEGLKFMVYLQKENIIDESGMPKERFSAEFPKEGPSILRIQQVVRGDSAAYFCASSPKSGGAGEQYFGPGTRLTVT.

The chain carries TRBV5-1 and TRBJ2-3, with a tentative D call TRBD2 (5 bases). V lost 5 bases and J lost 4, with 14 bases in between. Germline values: CDR1 SGHRS, CDR2 YFSETQ. CDR3 length: 14 residues. Here the CDR3 DNA reads TGCGCCAGCAGGTTAAGGCCTAGCCCAGATACGCAGTATTTT. The encoded protein is CASRLRPSPDTQYF.

This chain uses TRBV2 with TRBJ2-7, with TRBD1 as a possible D gene (7 bases). The germline V gene has CDR1 SNHLY and CDR2 FYNNEI. The V and J ends lost 2 bases and 4 bases respectively, with 12 bases between them. This CDR3 spans 14 amino acids. The CDR3 spells CASSERPGGYEQYF. The CDR3 region has the DNA TGTGCCAGCAGTGAAAGGCCAGGGGGGTACGAGCAGTACTTC.

This clone appeared once. The genes are TRBV13 and TRBJ2-1, with D possibly matching TRBD1 (6 bases). The V and J ends lost 5 bases and 4 bases respectively, with 15 bases between them. The CDR3 extends over 15 amino acids. Germline V gene lookup returns CDR1 PRHDT and CDR2 FYEKMQ (reference sequence). The CDR3 region is CASSPDRSGYNEQFF. CDR3 DNA sequence: TGTGCCAGCAGCCCCGACAGGTCCGGATACAATGAGCAGTTCTTC.

The chain has TRBV9 and TRBJ2-7, with a weak D call TRBD1 (5 bases). The V gene lost 0 bases and the J gene lost 3 bases, with 13 bases spanning the gap. The CDR3 length is 15 residues. The germline CDR1 and CDR2 sequences are SGDLS and YYNGEE. CDR3 in amino acids: CASSVGVAGYYEQYF. CDR3 DNA sequence: TGTGCCAGCAGCGTAGGGGTAGCAGGGTACTACGAGCAGTACTTC.

This chain connects TRBV13 to TRBJ1-1; a weak D match, TRBD1 (5 bases). Germline V gives CDR1 PRHDT, CDR2 FYEKMQ (reference sequence). Trimming removed 7 bases from V and 6 bases from J, with 15 bases in between. The CDR3 has 13 residues. CDR3 in amino acids: CASTWGRGAEAFF. Here the CDR3 DNA reads TGTGCCAGCACCTGGGGCCGGGGAGCTGAAGCTTTCTTT.

This clone was detected only a few times. The V gene is TRBV9, the J gene TRBJ2-7; 8 nucleotides line up with TRBD1. The CDR3 consists of 14 residues. Germline values: CDR1 SGDLS, CDR2 YYNGEE. Germline trimming cut 2 bases from V and 1 base from J; bases unmatched to any gene: 2. In nucleotides, the CDR3 is TGTGCCAGCAGCGTGGACAGGGAATCCTACGAGCAGTACTTC. Protein sequence: CASSVDRESYEQYF.

This chain uses TRBV18 with TRBJ2-2; D gene unclear. Looked up from germline, CDR1 is KGHSH and CDR2 is LQKENI. This CDR3 has 15 amino acids. V shed 4 bases and J shed 1 base, with 10 bases lying between them. The CDR3: CASSRDVLNTGELFF. In DNA, the CDR3 is TGTGCCAGCTCACGAGACGTCCTGAACACCGGGGAGCTGTTTTTT.

The rearrangement joins TRBV7-6 to TRBJ1-1, with TRBD1 as a possible D gene (5 bases). This CDR3 has 15 residues. Germline CDR1 and CDR2: SGHVS and FNYEAQ. The V end was cut by 3 bases, the J end by 2 bases, with 13 bases between. CDR3 amino acids: CASSFETGTNTEAFF. Here the CDR3 DNA reads TGTGCCAGCAGCTTTGAAACAGGCACTAACACTGAAGCTTTCTTT.

The chain has TRBV29-1 and TRBJ2-7; the D is unclear. Between the trimmed V and J ends, which lost 4 bases and 2 bases, there was a span of 9 bases. The germline CDR1 and CDR2 sequences are SQVTM and ANQGSEA. This CDR3 is built from 12 residues. CDR3 sequence reads: CSVAVQAYEQYF. DNA for the CDR3: TGCAGCGTTGCCGTTCAAGCCTACGAGCAGTACTTC.

The rearrangement joins TRBV7-3 to TRBJ1-6; TRBD1 might be the D (5 bases). Germline CDR1 reads SGHTA; CDR2 reads FQGTGA. V was pared by 1 base and J by 4 bases, with 11 bases between. The CDR3 is 16 amino acids. DNA for the CDR3: TGTGCCAGCAGCTTAAAAAGGGGTCTGTATAATTCACCCCTCCACTTT. Translating it yields CASSLKRGLYNSPLHF.